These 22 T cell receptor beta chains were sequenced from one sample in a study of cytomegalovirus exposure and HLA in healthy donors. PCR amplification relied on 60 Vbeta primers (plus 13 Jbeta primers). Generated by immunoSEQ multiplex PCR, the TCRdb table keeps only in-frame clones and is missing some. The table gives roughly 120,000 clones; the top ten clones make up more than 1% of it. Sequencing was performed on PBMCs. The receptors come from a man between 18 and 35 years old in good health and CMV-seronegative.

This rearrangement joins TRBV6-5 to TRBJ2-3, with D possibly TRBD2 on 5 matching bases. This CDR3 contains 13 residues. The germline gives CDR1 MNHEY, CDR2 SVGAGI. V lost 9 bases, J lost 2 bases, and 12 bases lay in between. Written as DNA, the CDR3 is TGTGCCAGTCGAGGGCGAATCACAGATACGCAGTATTTT. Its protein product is CASRGRITDTQYF.

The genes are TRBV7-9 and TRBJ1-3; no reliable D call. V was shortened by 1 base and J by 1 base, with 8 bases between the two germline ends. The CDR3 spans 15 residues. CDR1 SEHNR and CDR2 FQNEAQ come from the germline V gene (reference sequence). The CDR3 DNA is TGTGCCAGCAGCTTAGATGTCGGGTCTGGAAACACCATATATTTT. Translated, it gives CASSLDVGSGNTIYF.

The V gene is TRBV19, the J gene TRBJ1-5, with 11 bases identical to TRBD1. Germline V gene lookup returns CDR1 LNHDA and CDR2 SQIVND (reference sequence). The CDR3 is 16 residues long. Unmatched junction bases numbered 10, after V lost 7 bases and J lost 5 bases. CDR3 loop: CASTERTGGLYQPQHF. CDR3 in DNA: TGTGCCAGTACCGAGAGGACAGGGGGCCTCTATCAGCCCCAGCATTTT.

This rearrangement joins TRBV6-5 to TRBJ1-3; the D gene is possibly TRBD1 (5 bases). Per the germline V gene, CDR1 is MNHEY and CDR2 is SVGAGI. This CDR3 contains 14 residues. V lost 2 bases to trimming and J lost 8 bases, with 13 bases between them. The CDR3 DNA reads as TGTGCCAGCAGTTACCGCGAAGGGGTCGACACCATATATTTT. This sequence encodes CASSYREGVDTIYF.

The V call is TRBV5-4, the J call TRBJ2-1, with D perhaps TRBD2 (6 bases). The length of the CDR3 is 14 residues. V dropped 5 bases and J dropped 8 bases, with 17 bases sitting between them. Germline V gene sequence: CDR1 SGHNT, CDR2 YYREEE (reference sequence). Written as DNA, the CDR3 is TGTGCCAGCAGACCAAGACGGGGGTTCGATGAGCAGTTCTTC. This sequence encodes CASRPRRGFDEQFF.

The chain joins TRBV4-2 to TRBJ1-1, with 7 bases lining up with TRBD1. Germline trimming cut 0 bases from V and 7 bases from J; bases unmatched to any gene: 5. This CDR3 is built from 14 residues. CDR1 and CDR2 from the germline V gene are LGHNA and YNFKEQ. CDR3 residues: CASSQDFGTDEAFF. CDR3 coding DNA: TGTGCCAGCAGCCAAGATTTTGGGACAGATGAAGCTTTCTTT.

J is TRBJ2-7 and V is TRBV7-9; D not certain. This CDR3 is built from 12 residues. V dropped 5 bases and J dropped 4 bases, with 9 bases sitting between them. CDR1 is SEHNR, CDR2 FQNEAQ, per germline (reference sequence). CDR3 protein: CASSPSLYEQYF. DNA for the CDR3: TGTGCCAGCAGCCCAAGCCTTTACGAGCAGTACTTC.

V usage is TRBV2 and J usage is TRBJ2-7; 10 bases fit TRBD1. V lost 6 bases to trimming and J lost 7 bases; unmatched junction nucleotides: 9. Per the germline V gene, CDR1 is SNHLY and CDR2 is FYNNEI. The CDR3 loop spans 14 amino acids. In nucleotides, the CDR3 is TGTGCCAGCAGGGCCGGGACAGGGGCTGGAGAGCAGTACTTC. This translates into CASRAGTGAGEQYF.

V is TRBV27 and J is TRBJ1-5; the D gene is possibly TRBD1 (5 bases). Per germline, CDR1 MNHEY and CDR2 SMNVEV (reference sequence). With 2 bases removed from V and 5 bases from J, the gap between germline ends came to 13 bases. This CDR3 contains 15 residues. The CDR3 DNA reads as TGTGCCAGCAGTTTAGGGAGGGGATTATATCAGCCCCAGCATTTT. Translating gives CASSLGRGLYQPQHF.

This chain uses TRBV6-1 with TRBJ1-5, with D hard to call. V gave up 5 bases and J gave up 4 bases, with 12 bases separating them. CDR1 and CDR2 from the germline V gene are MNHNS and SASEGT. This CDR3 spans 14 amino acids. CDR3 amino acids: CASSLDGGNQPQHF. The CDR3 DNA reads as TGTGCCAGCAGTTTGGACGGAGGTAATCAGCCCCAGCATTTT.

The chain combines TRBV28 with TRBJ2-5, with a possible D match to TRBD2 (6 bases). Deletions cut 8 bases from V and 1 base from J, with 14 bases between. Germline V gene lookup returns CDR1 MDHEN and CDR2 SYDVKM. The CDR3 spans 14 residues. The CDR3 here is CASRRRDFQETQYF. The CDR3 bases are TGTGCCAGCCGCCGCCGGGACTTCCAAGAGACCCAGTACTTC.

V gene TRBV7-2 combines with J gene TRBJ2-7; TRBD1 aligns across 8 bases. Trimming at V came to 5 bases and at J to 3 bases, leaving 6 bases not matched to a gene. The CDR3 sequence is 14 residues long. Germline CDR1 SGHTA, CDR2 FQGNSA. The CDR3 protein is CASSQDRDIYEQYF. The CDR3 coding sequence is TGTGCCAGCAGCCAGGACAGGGATATCTACGAGCAGTACTTC.

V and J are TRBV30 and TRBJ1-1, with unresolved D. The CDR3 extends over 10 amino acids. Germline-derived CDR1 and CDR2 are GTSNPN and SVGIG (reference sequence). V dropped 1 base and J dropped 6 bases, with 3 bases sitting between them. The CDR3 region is CAWSGPEAFF. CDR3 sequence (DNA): TGTGCCTGGAGTGGGCCTGAAGCTTTCTTT.

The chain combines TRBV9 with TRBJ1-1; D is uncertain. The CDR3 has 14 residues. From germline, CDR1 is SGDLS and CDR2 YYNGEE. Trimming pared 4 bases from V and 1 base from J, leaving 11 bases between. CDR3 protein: CASSPFSENTEAFF. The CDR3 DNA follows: TGTGCCAGCAGCCCATTTTCAGAGAACACTGAAGCTTTCTTT.

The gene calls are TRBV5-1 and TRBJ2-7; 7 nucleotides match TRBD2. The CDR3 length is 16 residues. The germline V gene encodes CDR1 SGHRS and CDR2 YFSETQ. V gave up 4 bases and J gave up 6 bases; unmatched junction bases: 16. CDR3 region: CASSRTASGRAGEQYF. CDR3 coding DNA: TGCGCCAGCAGCCGAACGGCGAGTGGGAGGGCCGGCGAGCAGTACTTC. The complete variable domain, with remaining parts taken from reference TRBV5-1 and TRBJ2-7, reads KAGVTQTPRYLIKTRGQQVTLSCSPISGHRSVSWYQQTPGQGLQFLFEYFSETQRNKGNFPGRFSGRQFSNSRSEMNVSTLELGDSALYLCASSRTASGRAGEQYFGPGTRLTVT.

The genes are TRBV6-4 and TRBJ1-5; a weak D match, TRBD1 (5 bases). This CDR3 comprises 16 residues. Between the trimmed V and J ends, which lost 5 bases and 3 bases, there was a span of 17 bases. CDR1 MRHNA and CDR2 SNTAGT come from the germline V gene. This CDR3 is CASSWGGMRPNQPQHF. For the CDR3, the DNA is TGTGCCAGCAGTTGGGGGGGGATGCGCCCCAATCAGCCCCAGCATTTT.

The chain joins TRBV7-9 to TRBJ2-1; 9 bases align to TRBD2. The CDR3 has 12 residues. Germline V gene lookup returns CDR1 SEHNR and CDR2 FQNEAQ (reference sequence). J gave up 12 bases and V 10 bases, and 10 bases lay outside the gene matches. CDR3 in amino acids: CATGTSSTGQFF. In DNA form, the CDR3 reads TGTGCCACCGGGACTAGCTCGACAGGGCAGTTCTTC.

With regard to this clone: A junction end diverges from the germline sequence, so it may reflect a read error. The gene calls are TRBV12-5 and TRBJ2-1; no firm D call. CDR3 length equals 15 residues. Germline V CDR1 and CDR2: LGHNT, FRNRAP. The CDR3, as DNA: TGTGCTAGTGGTTTGCCTAAATCATCCTACTATGAGCAGTTCTTC. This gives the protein CASGLPKSSYYEQFF.

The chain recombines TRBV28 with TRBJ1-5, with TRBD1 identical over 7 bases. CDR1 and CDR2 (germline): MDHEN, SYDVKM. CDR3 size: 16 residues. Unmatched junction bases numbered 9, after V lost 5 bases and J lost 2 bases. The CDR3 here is CASSATRQGGNQPQHF. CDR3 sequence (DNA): TGTGCCAGCAGTGCCACCCGACAGGGCGGCAATCAGCCCCAGCATTTT.

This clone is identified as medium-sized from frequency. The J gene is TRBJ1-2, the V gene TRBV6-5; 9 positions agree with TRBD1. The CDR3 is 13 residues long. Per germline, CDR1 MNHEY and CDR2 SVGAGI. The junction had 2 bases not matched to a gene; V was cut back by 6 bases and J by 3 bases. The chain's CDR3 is CASSHRGHYGYTF. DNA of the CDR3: TGTGCCAGCAGCCACAGGGGGCACTATGGCTACACCTTC.

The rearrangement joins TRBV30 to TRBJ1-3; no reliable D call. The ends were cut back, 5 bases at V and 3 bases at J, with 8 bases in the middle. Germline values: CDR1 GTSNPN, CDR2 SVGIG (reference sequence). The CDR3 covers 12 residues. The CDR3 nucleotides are TGTGCCTGGGGGCTCAATGGAAACACCATATATTTT. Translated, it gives CAWGLNGNTIYF. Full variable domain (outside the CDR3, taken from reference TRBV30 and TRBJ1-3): SQTIHQWPATLVQPVGSPLSLECTVEGTSNPNLYWYRQAAGRGLQLLFYSVGIGQISSEVPQNLSASRPQDRQFILSSKKLLLSDSGFYLCAWGLNGNTIYFGEGSWLTVV.

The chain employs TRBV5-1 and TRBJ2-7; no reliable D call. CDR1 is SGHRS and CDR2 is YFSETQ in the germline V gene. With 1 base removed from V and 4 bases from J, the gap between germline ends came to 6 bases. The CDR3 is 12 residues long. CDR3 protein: CASSLTEYEQYF. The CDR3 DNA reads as TGCGCCAGCAGCTTGACAGAATACGAGCAGTACTTC.